What follows are 32 T cell receptor beta chains derived from one specimen sequenced in a study of blood T cell repertoires in COVID-19. Method: immunoSEQ multiplex PCR; TCRdb's copy keeps in-frame clones and lacks some. The table records roughly 70,000 clones, about nine tenths of them present only once. Specimen: peripheral blood. All receptors come from a man in his fifties with active COVID-19.

The chain carries TRBV3-1 (or the pseudogene TRBV3-2) and TRBJ1-1; D might be TRBD1 (5 bases). The CDR3 loop spans 15 amino acids. V dropped 1 base and J dropped 6 bases, with 15 bases sitting between them. CDR1 and CDR2 (germline): LGHDT, YNNKEL (reference sequence). In nucleotides, the CDR3 is TGTGCCAGCAGCCAAGGGTTCTACCAGGGCTCTGAAGCTTTCTTT. Its protein product is CASSQGFYQGSEAFF.

This chain uses TRBV27 with TRBJ2-3; possibly TRBD2 for D (6 bases). V was shortened by 8 bases and J by 0 bases, with 9 bases between the two germline ends. The V gene's germline CDR1 is MNHEY and CDR2 SMNVEV (reference sequence). CDR3 length equals 13 residues. CDR3 loop: CASGRESTDTQYF. The DNA of the CDR3 is TGTGCCAGCGGCCGGGAGAGCACAGATACGCAGTATTTT.

The rearrangement joins TRBV9 to TRBJ1-1; TRBD1 is a possible D gene (6 bases). V was cut by 3 bases and J by 0 bases, with 6 bases left in between. The CDR3 is 13 residues long. The germline CDR1 and CDR2 sequences are SGDLS and YYNGEE. The CDR3 sequence is CASSGTVNTEAFF. The DNA of the CDR3 is TGTGCCAGCAGCGGGACAGTGAACACTGAAGCTTTCTTT.

The chain employs TRBV19 and TRBJ1-1, with D tentatively TRBD1 (6 bases). The CDR3 consists of 14 residues. V dropped 10 bases and J dropped 7 bases, with 22 bases sitting between them. The germline CDR1 and CDR2 sequences are LNHDA and SQIVND (reference sequence). The CDR3 region is CATDTYRAGGEAFF. Here the CDR3 DNA reads TGTGCCACTGATACCTACAGGGCTGGGGGTGAAGCTTTCTTT.

This clone was observed once. The rearrangement links TRBV28 to TRBJ2-5; tentatively, D is TRBD2 (5 bases). V lost 6 bases and J lost 5, with 22 bases in between. There are 16 residues in the CDR3. From germline, CDR1 is MDHEN and CDR2 SYDVKM. CDR3 region: CASSPGNDGVGETQYF. DNA of the CDR3: TGTGCCAGCAGCCCCGGGAACGATGGGGTGGGCGAGACCCAGTACTTC.

This clone showed up just once. The chain has TRBV4-1 and TRBJ1-6; maybe TRBD1 (5 bases). There are 16 residues in the CDR3. CDR1 is MGHRA, CDR2 YSYEKL, per germline. Trimming shortened V by 1 base and J by 15 bases, and 22 bases separated the two germline ends. The CDR3 spells CASSQGQRQSFYGLHF. In DNA, the CDR3 is TGCGCCAGCAGCCAAGGACAGCGACAGTCCTTTTATGGCCTCCACTTT.

In DNA, the CDR3 is TGCGCCAGCAGCAGCGGGAGGGGCAACACCGGGGAGCTGTTTTTT. It translates to CASSSGRGNTGELFF. The chain links TRBV5-1 to TRBJ2-2; 10 nucleotides line up with TRBD2. The germline V gene has CDR1 SGHRS and CDR2 YFSETQ. V was pared by 4 bases and J by 2 bases, with 2 bases of the junction left unmatched. This CDR3 is 15 amino acids long.

The V gene is TRBV6-2 or TRBV6-3, the J gene TRBJ1-1; D possibly corresponds to TRBD1 (6 bases). Deletions cut 0 bases from V and 4 bases from J, with 9 bases between. The length of the CDR3 is 14 residues. CDR1 and CDR2 (germline): MNHEY, SVGEGT. CDR3 in DNA: TGTGCCAGCAGTTACTCGAACAGGGCCACTGAAGCTTTCTTT. It specifies CASSYSNRATEAFF.

The CDR3 DNA reads as TGTGCCAGCAGTTTCGGACTAGCGGGATTGGGCGAGCAGTACTTC. The encoded protein is CASSFGLAGLGEQYF. The V and J genes are TRBV6-2 or TRBV6-3 and TRBJ2-7, with 12 bases aligning to TRBD2. V shed 4 bases and J 6 bases; nucleotides not matched to a gene: 7. Germline-derived CDR1 and CDR2 are MNHEY and SVGEGT. This CDR3 spans 15 amino acids.

This clone has just one count. The chain uses TRBV18 and TRBJ2-3; tentatively, D is TRBD2 (5 bases). Germline CDR1 KGHSH, CDR2 LQKENI. The CDR3 covers 14 residues. V lost 3 bases to trimming and J lost 5 bases, with 12 bases between them. The CDR3 protein is CASSPRTGIDTQYF. The CDR3 DNA reads as TGTGCCAGCTCACCGAGGACTGGTATAGATACGCAGTATTTT. Supplemented by reference TRBV18 and TRBJ2-3, the full variable domain reads NAGVMQNPRHLVRRRGQEARLRCSPMKGHSHVYWYRQLPEEGLKFMVYLQKENIIDESGMPKERFSAEFPKEGPSILRIQQVVRGDSAAYFCASSPRTGIDTQYFGPGTRLTVL.

This clone came up a few times. This same CDR3 is encoded by further DNA sequences in the sample. J is TRBJ1-1 and V is TRBV9; D gene unclear. V was shortened by 6 bases and J by 0 bases, with 9 bases between the two germline ends. The CDR3 loop spans 13 amino acids. CDR1 and CDR2 (germline): SGDLS, YYNGEE. The CDR3 DNA reads TGTGCCAGCAATCGAGAGATGAACACTGAAGCTTTCTTT. Amino acids: CASNREMNTEAFF.

The J gene is TRBJ1-2, the V gene TRBV14; D might be TRBD1 (6 bases). V lost 4 bases and J 3 bases, leaving 9 bases between the germline ends. Germline CDR1 reads SGHDN; CDR2 reads FVKESK. The CDR3 has 13 amino acids. CDR3 coding DNA: TGTGCCAGCAGCCCGTACAGGGACTATGGCTACACCTTC. Encoded protein: CASSPYRDYGYTF.

This clone was observed once. This chain links TRBV12-3 or TRBV12-4 with TRBJ1-1, with 7 bases lining up with TRBD1. CDR3 length: 12 amino acids. The V gene end was trimmed by 4 bases and the J gene end by 7 bases; junction bases not matched to a gene: 3. The DNA of the CDR3 is TGTGCCAGCAGTTCGGGACAGTTTGAAGCTTTCTTT. It translates to CASSSGQFEAFF.

The chain combines TRBV27 with TRBJ1-2; 9 bases align to TRBD1. Germline assignment: CDR1 MNHEY and CDR2 SMNVEV (reference sequence). The CDR3 is made up of 13 amino acids. Losses at the gene ends were 8 bases for V and 4 bases for J; bases not matched to a gene: 5. The CDR3 nucleotides read TGTGCCAGCGCGGACAGGGGAGGCTATGGCTACACCTTC. Translation: CASADRGGYGYTF.

The CDR3 region is CASSIGSSGRADEQFF. Here the CDR3 DNA reads TGTGCCAGCAGTATAGGATCTAGCGGGAGAGCAGATGAGCAGTTCTTC. The rearrangement joins TRBV28 to TRBJ2-1; TRBD2 agrees at 10 bases. After removal of 5 bases from V and 8 bases from J, the junction contained 12 bases not matched to a gene. The CDR3 extends over 16 amino acids. In germline, CDR1 is MDHEN, CDR2 SYDVKM.

The chain uses TRBV5-1 and TRBJ2-3, with 9 bases aligning to TRBD1. This CDR3 spans 16 amino acids. Germline CDR1 reads SGHRS; CDR2 reads YFSETQ. The V and J ends lost 0 bases and 1 base, in that order; junction bases with no gene match: 3. The CDR3 DNA is TGCGCCAGCAGCTTGGATCGGGACAGGGGCACAGATACGCAGTATTTT. Its protein is CASSLDRDRGTDTQYF. Complete variable domain (other parts from reference TRBV5-1 and TRBJ2-3): KAGVTQTPRYLIKTRGQQVTLSCSPISGHRSVSWYQQTPGQGLQFLFEYFSETQRNKGNFPGRFSGRQFSNSRSEMNVSTLELGDSALYLCASSLDRDRGTDTQYFGPGTRLTVL.

The genes are TRBV16 and TRBJ2-3, with 13 bases that match TRBD2. The length of the CDR3 is 18 residues. Trimming cost V 0 bases and J 4 bases; bases outside gene matches: 7. Germline values: CDR1 KGHSY, CDR2 FQNENV. CDR3 loop: CASSQSITSGRDPDTQYF. In DNA, the CDR3 is TGTGCCAGCAGCCAATCGATAACTAGCGGGAGGGACCCAGATACGCAGTATTTT.

This chain uses TRBV7-2 with TRBJ2-7; 8 bases agree with TRBD2. The V segment lost 5 bases and the J segment 1 base; nucleotides outside the gene matches: 10. CDR1 is SGHTA, CDR2 FQGNSA, per germline. This CDR3 comprises 16 residues. CDR3 in DNA: TGTGCCAGCAGCCCCCTGGACGGGAGGGGTTCCTACGAGCAGTACTTC. Translated, it gives CASSPLDGRGSYEQYF.

The chain has TRBV7-2 and TRBJ2-7; 10 bases line up with TRBD2. This CDR3 region has 15 residues. J lost 3 bases, V lost 4 bases, and 6 bases had no gene match. CDR1 and CDR2 from the germline V gene are SGHTA and FQGNSA. CDR3 in DNA: TGTGCCAGCAGCTCTCTAGCGGGGGAAAACTACGAGCAGTACTTC. It codes for CASSSLAGENYEQYF.

This sequence joins TRBV5-5 and TRBJ2-7, with D perhaps TRBD1 (6 bases). Germline CDR1 SGHKS, CDR2 YYEKEE (reference sequence). The CDR3 length is 14 residues. Trimming shortened V by 4 bases and J by 2 bases, and 13 bases separated the two germline ends. For the CDR3, the DNA is TGTGCCAGCAGCCTATTGACAGGAGCCTACGAGCAGTACTTC. This sequence encodes CASSLLTGAYEQYF.

This chain links TRBV5-4 with TRBJ2-5; possible D gene TRBD2, 5 bases. Germline V CDR1 and CDR2: SGHNT, YYREEE (reference sequence). The CDR3 sequence is 13 residues long. The V and J ends lost 4 bases and 1 base respectively, with 8 bases between them. CDR3 coding DNA: TGTGCCAGCAGCCCGGGGTCCCAAGAGACCCAGTACTTC. Translation gives CASSPGSQETQYF. Filled out from reference TRBV5-4 and TRBJ2-5, the complete variable domain reads ETGVTQSPTHLIKTRGQQVTLRCSSQSGHNTVSWYQQALGQGPQFIFQYYREEENGRGNFPPRFSGLQFPNYSSELNVNALELDDSALYLCASSPGSQETQYFGPGTRLLVL.

CDR3 sequence (DNA): TGTGCCAGCAGCCGGGACAGGGGTAACTATGGCTACACCTTC. The encoded protein is CASSRDRGNYGYTF. V gene TRBV27 combines with J gene TRBJ1-2, with 10 positions matching TRBD1. Germline V CDR1 and CDR2: MNHEY, SMNVEV (reference sequence). The CDR3 length is 14 residues. V shed 6 bases and J 1 base; nucleotides not matched to a gene: 2.

V and J are TRBV27 and TRBJ2-5; 16 bases map to TRBD2. Germline CDR1 is MNHEY and CDR2 is SMNVEV (reference sequence). CDR3 size: 16 residues. J was trimmed by 5 bases and V by 8 bases; bases with no gene match: 8. CDR3: CASVGTSGRETETQYF. As DNA, the CDR3 is TGTGCCAGCGTTGGGACTAGCGGGAGGGAGACGGAGACCCAGTACTTC.

This clone was seen only once. The chain has TRBV3-1 (or the pseudogene TRBV3-2) and TRBJ2-7, with 7 bases matching TRBD2. Germline trimming cut 0 bases from V and 1 base from J; bases unmatched to any gene: 3. The CDR3 runs to 15 residues. Per germline, CDR1 LGHDT and CDR2 YNNKEL (reference sequence). The CDR3 loop is CASSQEPAGSYEQYF. The CDR3, as DNA: TGTGCCAGCAGCCAAGAACCAGCGGGATCCTACGAGCAGTACTTC.

V is TRBV2 and J is TRBJ1-5; TRBD1 might be the D (5 bases). Looked up from germline, CDR1 is SNHLY and CDR2 is FYNNEI. V lost 3 bases and J lost 3, with 9 bases in between. This CDR3 is built from 14 residues. The CDR3 loop is CASSERRDNQPQHF. CDR3 DNA sequence: TGTGCCAGCAGTGAGCGCAGGGACAATCAGCCCCAGCATTTT.

The chain is built from TRBV5-8 and TRBJ2-1; 8 positions match TRBD2. Per germline, CDR1 SGHTS and CDR2 YDEGEE. The junction had 13 bases not matched to a gene; V was cut back by 4 bases and J by 10 bases. CDR3 length equals 15 residues. The CDR3 DNA follows: TGTGCCAGCAGCCTAAAAGCGGGAGATAAACGAGAGCAGTTCTTC. Protein sequence: CASSLKAGDKREQFF. The full variable domain, completed using reference TRBV5-8 and TRBJ2-1, is EAGVTQSPTHLIKTRGQQATLRCSPISGHTSVYWYQQALGLGLQFLLWYDEGEERNRGNFPPRFSGRQFPNYSSELNVNALELEDSALYLCASSLKAGDKREQFFGPGTRLTVL.

The J gene is TRBJ2-7, the V gene TRBV21-1; the table's TRBD2 call for D was not verified on the DNA. TRBV21-1 is given as a pseudogene. This CDR3 region has 14 residues. In DNA form, the CDR3 reads TGTGCCAGCAGCAAAAAGGAGGGATGTTGCGAGCAGTACTTC. It codes for CASSKKEGCCEQYF.

The genes are TRBV3-1 (or the pseudogene TRBV3-2) and TRBJ2-3; 9 nucleotides line up with TRBD1. The CDR3 is 16 residues long. Germline loops: CDR1 LGHDT, CDR2 YNNKEL (reference sequence). V shed 6 bases and J 0 bases; nucleotides not matched to a gene: 7. CDR3 sequence: CASSSNRGLSTDTQYF. The CDR3 region has the DNA TGTGCCAGCAGTTCCAACAGGGGGCTTAGCACAGATACGCAGTATTTT.

This clone is a singleton in its sample. This rearrangement joins TRBV6-4 to TRBJ1-2; TRBD1 might be the D (5 bases). V was shortened by 0 bases and J by 7 bases, with 12 bases between the two germline ends. CDR1 and CDR2 (germline): MRHNA, SNTAGT. The CDR3 covers 14 residues. The CDR3 nucleotides are TGTGCCAGCAGTGACTCACGGCAGGGTGGTGGCTACACCTTC. Its protein product is CASSDSRQGGGYTF.

The chain employs TRBV7-3 and TRBJ2-2; D uncertain. Germline values: CDR1 SGHTA, CDR2 FQGTGA. V lost 4 bases and J 2 bases, leaving 8 bases between the germline ends. The CDR3 is made up of 14 amino acids. The DNA of the CDR3 is TGTGCCAGCAGCTCGGAGCTTAACACCGGGGAGCTGTTTTTT. Its protein is CASSSELNTGELFF.

This clone was found once. The V call is TRBV5-1, the J call TRBJ2-3, with TRBD1 as a possible D gene (5 bases). Trimming took off 2 bases at V and 2 bases at J, with 12 bases between the two ends. Germline CDR1 reads SGHRS; CDR2 reads YFSETQ. The CDR3 has 15 amino acids. The CDR3 nucleotides read TGCGCCAGCAGCTTCCAGGGTACTAACACAGATACGCAGTATTTT. It is translated as CASSFQGTNTDTQYF. The full variable domain, in which reference TRBV5-1 and TRBJ2-3 provide the parts outside the CDR3, is KAGVTQTPRYLIKTRGQQVTLSCSPISGHRSVSWYQQTPGQGLQFLFEYFSETQRNKGNFPGRFSGRQFSNSRSEMNVSTLELGDSALYLCASSFQGTNTDTQYFGPGTRLTVL.

The chain carries TRBV5-1 and TRBJ2-1; 9 positions agree with TRBD2. V was pared by 4 bases and J by 8 bases, with 10 bases of the junction left unmatched. CDR3 length equals 15 residues. The germline V gene has CDR1 SGHRS and CDR2 YFSETQ. CDR3 in amino acids: CASSILSGGGYEQFF. The CDR3 DNA follows: TGCGCCAGCAGCATCCTTAGCGGGGGCGGCTATGAGCAGTTCTTC.